These 19 T cell receptor beta chains were sequenced from one sample in a study of blood T cells in healthy people across ages. A second PCR of about 7 to 11 cycles used a sample-barcoded 5' primer and a J-beta primer mix. TCRdb recomputed calls from the 5' RACE reads with MiXCR, one row per CDR3 protein. The data contain around 940,000 distinct CDR3 sequences, approximately 50% of them seen just once; the ten biggest clones take up about 22%. Sequenced: blood. Receptors were obtained from a woman aged 60-70 years in good health.

CDR3 coding DNA: TGCAGTGCCGGGGGGCAGGTTGACAAAAACATTCAGTACTTC. This encodes CSAGGQVDKNIQYF. The rearrangement uses TRBV20-1 and TRBJ2-4, with D possibly TRBD2 on 7 matching bases. Germline loops: CDR1 DFQATT, CDR2 SNEGSKA (reference sequence). Trimming shortened V by 6 bases and J by 3 bases, and 15 bases separated the two germline ends. This CDR3 region has 14 residues.

The chain links TRBV14 to TRBJ1-4, with TRBD1 as a possible D gene (5 bases). The CDR3 covers 14 residues. CDR1 and CDR2 (germline): SGHDN, FVKESK. V lost 5 bases and J 8 bases, leaving 15 bases between the germline ends. The DNA for the CDR3 is TGTGCCAGCAGCGCCCGGGACCTCTCGGAAAAACTGTTTTTT. This gives the protein CASSARDLSEKLFF.

This clonotype came up a few times. The chain carries TRBV29-1 and TRBJ2-4; 11 nucleotides line up with TRBD1. The DNA matches TRBJ2-7 better at its end, which makes the J call doubtful. Germline CDR1 reads SQVTM; CDR2 reads ANQGSEA. This CDR3 contains 14 residues. Here the CDR3 reads CSVLPGQGGSEQYF. As DNA, the CDR3 is TGCAGCGTTTTGCCGGGACAGGGGGGGAGCGAGCAGTACTTC.

This clonotype appeared a few times. This sequence joins TRBV21-1 and TRBJ2-1; the table's D call, TRBD2, was not checked against the DNA. TRBV21-1 corresponds to a pseudogene. This CDR3 region has 15 residues. CDR3 nucleotides: TGTGCCAGCAGCGCCCTAGCGGGAGGTCACAATGAGCAGTTCTTC. Translating it yields CASSALAGGHNEQFF.

Points on this clonotype: An end of the junction differs from the germline gene, which may be a read error. The chain employs TRBV3-1 and TRBJ2-4; perhaps TRBD2 as D (5 bases). The J call may be mistaken, given a closer DNA end match to TRBJ2-7. CDR1 and CDR2 from the germline V gene are LGHDT and YNNKEL (reference sequence). This CDR3 region has 13 residues. The CDR3 protein is CASSQRLRYEQYF. The CDR3 DNA sequence: TGCGCCAGCAGCCAGCGGCTACGCTACGAGCAGTACTTC.

A few counts support this clonotype. This rearrangement joins TRBV2 to TRBJ1-1; no clear D. Germline lookup yields CDR1 SNHLY and CDR2 FYNNEI. Trimming stripped 4 bases from V and 1 base from J, with 13 bases between. The CDR3 is made up of 15 amino acids. Here the CDR3 DNA reads TGTGCCAGCAGTGCACGGAGGACGGCGAACACTGAAGCTTTCTTT. This encodes CASSARRTANTEAFF.

This clonotype was observed once. This chain uses TRBV24-1 with TRBJ2-3; no reliable D call. Germline CDR1 and CDR2: KGHDR and SFDVKD. Trimming cost V 3 bases and J 1 base, with 10 bases left between them. This CDR3 spans 15 amino acids. CDR3 sequence: CATSDTGIGTDTQYF. In DNA, the CDR3 is TGTGCCACCAGTGATACTGGGATTGGCACAGATACGCAGTATTTT.

The chain recombines TRBV5-6 with TRBJ1-6; D is perhaps TRBD1 (6 bases). Trimming shortened V by 4 bases and J by 7 bases, and 15 bases separated the two germline ends. CDR3 length: 15 residues. Germline values: CDR1 SGHDT, CDR2 YYEEEE. The chain's CDR3 is CASSLLDRINSPLHF. The CDR3 DNA follows: TGTGCCAGCAGCCTCCTCGACAGGATCAATTCACCCCTCCACTTT.

The gene calls are TRBV9 and TRBJ2-3; D possibly corresponds to TRBD2 (5 bases). V was cut by 0 bases and J by 3 bases, with 14 bases left in between. CDR1 is SGDLS and CDR2 is YYNGEE in the germline V gene. This CDR3 is built from 16 residues. This CDR3 reads CASSVGLAQITDTQYF. The CDR3 coding sequence is TGTGCCAGCAGCGTAGGCCTAGCCCAAATTACAGATACGCAGTATTTT.

CDR3 DNA sequence: TGTGCCAGCAATGGGAAAAGGTTAAACTATGGCTACACCTTC. Translated: CASNGKRLNYGYTF. The chain recombines TRBV28 with TRBJ1-2, with D uncertain. The V gene lost 7 bases and the J gene lost 2 bases, with 14 bases spanning the gap. This CDR3 region has 14 residues. Germline V gene sequence: CDR1 MDHEN, CDR2 SYDVKM.

The table lists this clonotype with a few counts. CDR3 coding DNA: TGTGCCAGCAGTGCGGGTGCACCCTACGAGCAGTACTTC. Its protein is CASSAGAPYEQYF. This rearrangement joins TRBV25-1 to TRBJ2-7, with D unresolved. Germline V CDR1 and CDR2: MGHDK, SYGVNS. The CDR3 consists of 13 residues. Trimming took 4 bases from V and 2 from J, leaving 9 bases between them.

The chain couples TRBV7-9 to TRBJ2-7; D ambiguous. Germline V gene data show CDR1 as SEHNR and CDR2 as FQNEAQ (reference sequence). The V gene lost 5 bases and the J gene lost 0 bases, with 8 bases spanning the gap. The CDR3 consists of 13 residues. The CDR3 region is CASSTRHSYEQYF. CDR3 coding DNA: TGTGCCAGCAGCACCCGACACTCCTACGAGCAGTACTTC.

The chain carries TRBV6-2 or TRBV6-3 and TRBJ2-7; 14 bases align to TRBD2. The CDR3 has 18 amino acids. Losses at the gene ends were 7 bases for V and 1 base for J; bases not matched to a gene: 12. Germline CDR1 MNHEY, CDR2 SVGEGT. This chain's CDR3 is CASNIRGTSGSNSYEQYF. The CDR3 nucleotides read TGTGCCAGCAATATACGAGGGACTAGCGGGAGTAATTCCTACGAGCAGTACTTC.

This clonotype was observed a handful of times. Mismatch with germline at one junction end may stem from a read error. The V and J genes are TRBV27 and TRBJ1-2; no definite D call. In germline, CDR1 is MNHEY, CDR2 SMNVEV (reference sequence). The CDR3 consists of 19 residues. The CDR3 sequence is CTSSLLLAARSTSNYGYTF. CDR3 sequence (DNA): TGCACCAGCAGTTTACTCTTGGCGGCGCGGTCAACTTCTAACTATGGCTACACCTTC.

CDR3 nucleotide sequence: TGTGCCAGCTCACACGACACGGAGCAGCCCCAGCATTTT. This gives the protein CASSHDTEQPQHF. This chain joins TRBV18 and TRBJ1-5, with D hard to call. V was cut by 4 bases and J by 7 bases, with 11 bases left in between. CDR3 length: 13 amino acids. Germline CDR1 is KGHSH and CDR2 is LQKENI.

This clonotype came up a few times. The gene calls are TRBV9 and TRBJ2-4; the match to TRBD1 covers 8 bases. The CDR3 has 14 residues. Per germline, CDR1 SGDLS and CDR2 YYNGEE. The ends lost 4 bases at V and 7 bases at J; junction bases unmatched: 7. CDR3 DNA: TGTGCCAGCAGCAACGACAGGGGACGGAACATTCAGTACTTC. This gives the protein CASSNDRGRNIQYF.

This clonotype was picked up one time. The chain has TRBV20-1 and TRBJ2-6; 9 bases agree with TRBD1. With V trimmed by 2 bases and J by 2 bases, 13 bases remained unmatched. The CDR3 runs 19 residues. Germline V CDR1 and CDR2: DFQATT, SNEGSKA (reference sequence). CDR3 loop: CSARNRDRVHLTGANVLTF. CDR3 coding DNA: TGCAGTGCTAGAAACCGGGACAGGGTTCACCTTACTGGGGCCAACGTCCTGACTTTC.

V is TRBV6-6 and J is TRBJ2-1; D not resolved. CDR3 length: 14 residues. With 0 bases removed from V and 9 bases from J, the gap between germline ends came to 12 bases. Germline V gene lookup returns CDR1 MNHNY and CDR2 SVGAGI (reference sequence). CDR3 nucleotides: TGTGCCAGCAGTTACTCTTTTAGAGAGTCTGAGCAGTTCTTC. This codes for CASSYSFRESEQFF.

This clonotype was picked up a small number of times. The V and J genes are TRBV20-1 and TRBJ1-4; TRBD1 matches 10 bases. The CDR3 sequence is 13 residues long. V lost 6 bases, J lost 10 bases, and 8 bases stayed unmatched. From germline, CDR1 is DFQATT and CDR2 SNEGSKA (reference sequence). The chain's CDR3 is CSANRDRGGKLFF. In DNA form, the CDR3 reads TGCAGTGCAAACCGGGACAGGGGCGGAAAACTGTTTTTT.